Sequencing of this T cell receptor beta chain was carried out in a study of cytomegalovirus exposure and HLA in healthy donors. Whole-study findings and limits: Exclusion as indistinguishable affected some V segments, including TRBV6-2 and TRBV6-3.

From germline, CDR1 is MNHEY and CDR2 SVGAGI. The CDR3 has 14 amino acids. Trimming took off 0 bases at V and 11 bases at J, with 16 bases between the two ends. Primers included in the PCR were 60 Vbeta and 13 Jbeta primers. TCRdb's table, derived via immunoSEQ multiplex PCR, lists solely in-frame clones and lacks some. This sample has more than 90,000 clones, with 75% to 85% found just once. With respect to this clone: Its antigen remains unknown.

This chain links TRBV6-5 with TRBJ1-1; D might be TRBD1 (6 bases). Material for sequencing was PBMCs. The clonotype comes from a woman aged 18 to 35 in good health and CMV-seropositive. The CDR3 sequence: CASSYSRQAILAFF. The CDR3 region has the DNA TGTGCCAGCAGTTACTCGAGACAGGCCATCTTGGCTTTCTTT.